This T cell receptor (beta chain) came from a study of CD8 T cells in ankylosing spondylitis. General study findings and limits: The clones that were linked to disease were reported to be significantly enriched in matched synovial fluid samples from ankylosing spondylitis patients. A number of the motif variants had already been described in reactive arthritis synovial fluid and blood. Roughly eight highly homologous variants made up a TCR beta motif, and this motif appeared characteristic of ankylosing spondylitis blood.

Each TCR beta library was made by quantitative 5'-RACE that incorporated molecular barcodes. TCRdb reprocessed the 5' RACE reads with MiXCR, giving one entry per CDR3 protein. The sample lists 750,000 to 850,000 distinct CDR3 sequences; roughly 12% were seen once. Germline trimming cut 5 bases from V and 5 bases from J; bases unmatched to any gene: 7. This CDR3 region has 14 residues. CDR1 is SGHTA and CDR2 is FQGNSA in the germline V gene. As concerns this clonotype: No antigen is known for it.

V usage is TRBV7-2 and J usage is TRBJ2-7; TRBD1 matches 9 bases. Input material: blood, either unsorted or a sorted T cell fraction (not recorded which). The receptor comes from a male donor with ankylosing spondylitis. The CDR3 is CASSPGTGKNEQYF. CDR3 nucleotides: TGTGCCAGCAGCCCGGGGACAGGGAAGAACGAGCAGTACTTC.